The 18 T cell receptor beta chains below come from one sample, sequenced in a study of T cells after yellow fever vaccination. Using its own MiXCR run on the 5' RACE reads, TCRdb lists one record per CDR3 protein. The data contain nearly 550,000 distinct CDR3 sequences, roughly 21% of them singletons. The sequencing here drew on PBMCs, taken 15 days after the yellow fever booster vaccination. These receptor sequences come from a young man who received the YFV17D yellow fever vaccine.

This clonotype was counted a few times. The rearrangement joins TRBV7-9 to TRBJ2-1, with 8 bases identical to TRBD2. From germline, CDR1 is SEHNR and CDR2 FQNEAQ (reference sequence). Trimming took 7 bases from V and 10 from J; bases not matched to a gene: 15. This CDR3 has 15 amino acids. CDR3 region: CASTPPPPLAGEQFF. Written as DNA, the CDR3 is TGTGCCAGCACGCCTCCGCCCCCGCTAGCGGGCGAGCAGTTCTTC.

The chain carries TRBV7-9 and TRBJ2-7; 9 positions match TRBD1. Looked up from germline, CDR1 is SEHNR and CDR2 is FQNEAQ (reference sequence). This CDR3 spans 13 amino acids. With V trimmed by 8 bases and J by 5 bases, 7 bases remained unmatched. The CDR3 region is CASLRDRVDEQYF. CDR3 DNA sequence: TGTGCCAGCCTCCGGGACAGGGTGGACGAGCAGTACTTC.

The rearrangement joins TRBV18 to TRBJ2-5; D remains unclear. Germline V gene sequence: CDR1 KGHSH, CDR2 LQKENI. This CDR3 is built from 13 residues. Trimming removed 3 bases from V and 3 bases from J, with 8 bases in between. This CDR3 reads CASSPHQEETQYF. CDR3 in DNA: TGTGCCAGCTCACCCCATCAAGAAGAGACCCAGTACTTC.

Only a few counts were recorded for this clonotype. V gene TRBV10-2 combines with J gene TRBJ2-2; the match to TRBD2 covers 12 bases. This CDR3 has 19 residues. Germline CDR1 and CDR2: WSHSY and SAAADI. J lost 7 bases, V lost 3 bases, and 15 bases had no gene match. The CDR3 loop is CASSDPFGLAGMGIGELFF. DNA for the CDR3: TGCGCCAGCAGTGACCCATTCGGACTAGCGGGAATGGGCATCGGGGAGCTGTTTTTT.

The chain carries TRBV6-2 or TRBV6-3 and TRBJ2-7, with TRBD2 matching 13 bases. With V trimmed by 2 bases and J by 4 bases, 17 bases remained unmatched. The CDR3 has 20 amino acids. CDR1 is MNHEY and CDR2 is SVGEGT in the germline V gene. The CDR3 loop reads CASSYRPPTSGRRGAYEQYF. The CDR3 DNA reads as TGTGCCAGCAGTTACCGACCTCCGACTAGCGGGAGGAGAGGGGCTTACGAGCAGTACTTC.

The V gene is TRBV4-2, the J gene TRBJ1-1; D unclear. The CDR3 length is 15 residues. CDR1 is LGHNA, CDR2 YNFKEQ, per germline. V was clipped by 6 bases and J by 1 base, with 15 bases between them. CDR3 bases: TGTGCCAGCAGTTACCGAACGACTGGGAACACTGAAGCTTTCTTT. It translates to CASSYRTTGNTEAFF.

The sample holds a few counts of this clonotype. V and J are TRBV29-1 and TRBJ2-3; 8 bases line up with TRBD1. This CDR3 spans 14 amino acids. The J segment lost 4 bases and the V segment lost 6 bases, leaving 9 bases of the junction unmatched. Germline V CDR1 and CDR2: SQVTM, ANQGSEA. The CDR3 sequence is CSVRPGTGSDTQYF. The CDR3 region has the DNA TGCAGCGTACGTCCCGGGACAGGTTCAGATACGCAGTATTTT.

This clonotype was counted between two and nine times. The genes are TRBV27 and TRBJ1-2, with 9 bases fitting TRBD1. The germline CDR1 and CDR2 sequences are MNHEY and SMNVEV (reference sequence). This CDR3 comprises 16 residues. Trimming took 6 bases from V and 2 from J; bases not matched to a gene: 10. As DNA, the CDR3 is TGTGCCAGCAGACCTCGGACAGGGGATTTCAACTATGGCTACACCTTC. Residues: CASRPRTGDFNYGYTF.

This sequence joins TRBV2 and TRBJ2-5, with a possible D match to TRBD2 (5 bases). V dropped 1 base and J dropped 1 base, with 10 bases sitting between them. The CDR3 loop spans 15 amino acids. CDR1 and CDR2 from the germline V gene are SNHLY and FYNNEI. The CDR3: CASSEDRGRQETQYF. CDR3 nucleotides: TGTGCCAGCAGTGAAGACCGGGGTCGCCAAGAGACCCAGTACTTC.

The CDR3 region is CASSLGGQYEQYF. CDR3 bases: TGTGCCAGCAGTTTAGGGGGACAGTACGAGCAGTACTTC. The V and J genes are TRBV12-3 or TRBV12-4 and TRBJ2-7; TRBD1 agrees at 7 bases. J gave up 4 bases and V 1 base, and 1 base lay outside the gene matches. The CDR3 is 13 residues long.

V is TRBV5-1 and J is TRBJ1-1; D gene unclear. Germline V gene sequence: CDR1 SGHRS, CDR2 YFSETQ. The CDR3 loop spans 13 amino acids. V lost 6 bases, J lost 0 bases, and 9 bases lay in between. CDR3 residues: CASTDTLNTEAFF. The CDR3 DNA sequence: TGCGCCAGCACCGACACATTGAACACTGAAGCTTTCTTT. The entire variable domain, with the rest obtained from reference TRBV5-1 and TRBJ1-1, is as follows: KAGVTQTPRYLIKTRGQQVTLSCSPISGHRSVSWYQQTPGQGLQFLFEYFSETQRNKGNFPGRFSGRQFSNSRSEMNVSTLELGDSALYLCASTDTLNTEAFFGQGTRLTVV.

This clonotype was observed a few times. The chain joins TRBV24-1 to TRBJ2-1; 8 bases agree with TRBD2. The CDR3 covers 15 residues. The germline CDR1 and CDR2 sequences are KGHDR and SFDVKD. Trimming cost V 4 bases and J 8 bases; bases outside gene matches: 9. CDR3 amino acids: CATSDQSGSVDEQFF. CDR3 bases: TGTGCCACCAGTGACCAAAGCGGGAGTGTGGATGAGCAGTTCTTC.

This rearrangement joins TRBV4-3 to TRBJ2-2; the D gene is possibly TRBD2 (7 bases). Germline lookup yields CDR1 LGHNA and CDR2 YSLEER. The V gene lost 4 bases and the J gene lost 10 bases, with 22 bases spanning the gap. The CDR3 spans 16 residues. The CDR3 protein is CASSPRGEGGFMELFF. CDR3 sequence (DNA): TGCGCCAGCAGCCCCCGGGGAGAGGGGGGGTTTATGGAGCTGTTTTTT.

Only a few counts were recorded for this clonotype. The chain recombines TRBV7-9 with TRBJ1-5, with a weak D call TRBD1 (5 bases). The germline gives CDR1 SEHNR, CDR2 FQNEAQ (reference sequence). Trimming left V 1 base short and J 6 bases short, with 13 bases between. The CDR3 spans 15 residues. The chain's CDR3 is CASSLGGGIGQPQHF. CDR3 coding DNA: TGTGCCAGCAGCTTAGGCGGGGGGATCGGTCAGCCCCAGCATTTT.

The V and J genes are TRBV20-1 and TRBJ1-3; D uncertain. The CDR3 runs to 13 residues. V was clipped by 1 base and J by 3 bases, with 7 bases between them. Germline V gene data show CDR1 as DFQATT and CDR2 as SNEGSKA (reference sequence). The CDR3 loop is CSARGGFGNTIYF. The CDR3 nucleotides read TGCAGTGCTAGAGGGGGATTTGGAAACACCATATATTTT.

The V call is TRBV12-3 or TRBV12-4, the J call TRBJ2-7; either TRBD1 or TRBD2 may fit D (6 bases each). The CDR3 consists of 17 residues. The V end lost 0 bases, the J end lost 4 bases, and 19 bases lay between the germline ends. DNA for the CDR3: TGTGCCAGCAGTTTAGCGCTAGGGGGGAGGAAAAAATACGAGCAGTACTTC. It codes for CASSLALGGRKKYEQYF.

This chain uses TRBV6-2 or TRBV6-3 with TRBJ2-7; D perhaps matches TRBD2 (5 bases). The CDR3 has 14 residues. CDR1 and CDR2 (germline): MNHEY, SVGEGT. V lost 10 bases to trimming and J lost 0 bases, with 16 bases between them. The CDR3 spells CATVDPGGSYEQYF. CDR3 coding DNA: TGTGCCACCGTGGACCCAGGAGGCTCCTACGAGCAGTACTTC.

This clonotype was picked up a small number of times. J is TRBJ2-1 and V is TRBV7-2; 8 bases fit TRBD2. The germline gives CDR1 SGHTA, CDR2 FQGNSA. V lost 7 bases, J lost 7 bases, and 9 bases stayed unmatched. The CDR3 covers 14 residues. This chain's CDR3 is CASKSSPGGNEQFF. In nucleotides, the CDR3 is TGTGCCAGCAAATCCTCCCCGGGGGGGAATGAGCAGTTCTTC.